Presented here are 11 T cell receptor beta chains from one specimen sequenced in a study of a mutant IDH1 vaccine in newly diagnosed glioma. Time point indicated: baseline, week 1 (first vaccination visit). Described treatment: pre-vaccination baseline after standard-of-care therapy. Produced via immunoSEQ multiplex PCR; TCRdb's table is partial and in-frame only. This table has 12,000 to 15,000 clones, roughly nine tenths appearing once. The source was PBMCs, collected from a glioma patient treated with radiotherapy, temozolomide or both. The source is a woman aged 35 to 49 with glioma. Some clones in this sample may be carry-over from other donors' samples.

The rearrangement uses TRBV27 and TRBJ1-5, with unresolved D. Germline V CDR1 and CDR2: MNHEY, SMNVEV (reference sequence). V was clipped by 6 bases and J by 5 bases, with 2 bases between them. The CDR3 sequence is 10 residues long. CDR3 residues: CASRDQPQHF. DNA for the CDR3: TGTGCCAGCAGAGATCAGCCCCAGCATTTT.

This chain connects TRBV6-5 to TRBJ2-2; no definite D call. The CDR3 is made up of 12 amino acids. Trimming pared 10 bases from V and 3 bases from J, leaving 9 bases between. In germline, CDR1 is MNHEY, CDR2 SVGAGI. The CDR3, as DNA: TGTGCCACCAGCCTTTACACCGGGGAGCTGTTTTTT. Translated, it gives CATSLYTGELFF.

This chain joins TRBV13 and TRBJ2-3, with TRBD2 matching over 8 bases. The CDR3 spans 15 residues. Germline V gene lookup returns CDR1 PRHDT and CDR2 FYEKMQ (reference sequence). The ends lost 1 base at V and 7 bases at J; junction bases unmatched: 7. The CDR3 here is CASSLEAGVVNTQYF. The CDR3 nucleotides are TGTGCCAGCAGCTTAGAAGCGGGGGTCGTAAATACGCAGTATTTT. The whole variable domain, remainder taken from reference TRBV13 and TRBJ2-3, is AAGVIQSPRHLIKEKRETATLKCYPIPRHDTVYWYQQGPGQDPQFLISFYEKMQSDKGSIPDRFSAQQFSDYHSELNMSSLELGDSALYFCASSLEAGVVNTQYFGPGTRLTVL.

The V call is TRBV5-1, the J call TRBJ2-7; a weak D match, TRBD2 (6 bases). The V gene's germline CDR1 is SGHRS and CDR2 YFSETQ. The CDR3 spans 14 residues. V gave up 0 bases and J gave up 3 bases, with 10 bases separating them. The CDR3: CASSLVAGLYEQYF. CDR3 nucleotides: TGCGCCAGCAGCTTGGTGGCGGGGCTCTACGAGCAGTACTTC.

The chain recombines TRBV29-1 with TRBJ2-1; D possibly uses TRBD1 or TRBD2 (5 bases each). Germline-derived CDR1 and CDR2 are SQVTM and ANQGSEA. CDR3 length equals 12 residues. V was shortened by 8 bases and J by 6 bases, with 14 bases between the two germline ends. The CDR3 DNA reads TGCAGCTCCCGAGGGGCAGGCAATGAGCAGTTCTTC. Translating it yields CSSRGAGNEQFF.

The gene calls are TRBV5-1 and TRBJ2-3; D is unclear. Germline values: CDR1 SGHRS, CDR2 YFSETQ. The V end lost 3 bases, the J end lost 3 bases, and 11 bases lay between the germline ends. The CDR3 is 14 residues long. The CDR3 spells CASSSPPETDTQYF. CDR3 in DNA: TGCGCCAGCAGCTCCCCCCCAGAAACAGATACGCAGTATTTT.

The CDR3 sequence: CASTAPNTLYEQYF. DNA of the CDR3: TGTGCCAGCACCGCGCCCAACACCCTCTACGAGCAGTACTTC. J is TRBJ2-7 and V is TRBV28, with D unresolved. The V gene's germline CDR1 is MDHEN and CDR2 SYDVKM. The CDR3 is 14 residues long. The V and J ends lost 7 bases and 3 bases respectively, with 16 bases between them.

The chain recombines TRBV6-5 with TRBJ1-6, with TRBD1 as a possible D gene (5 bases). CDR3 length equals 14 residues. Germline V CDR1 and CDR2: MNHEY, SVGAGI. V lost 6 bases and J lost 6, with 12 bases in between. CDR3 nucleotide sequence: TGTGCCAGCAGCCTGGGGACGGCTAATTCACCCCTCCACTTT. As protein: CASSLGTANSPLHF.

The V gene is TRBV19, the J gene TRBJ2-7; TRBD1 matches at 8 bases. This CDR3 has 14 residues. Germline V gives CDR1 LNHDA, CDR2 SQIVND (reference sequence). V gave up 4 bases and J gave up 3 bases; unmatched junction bases: 5. The CDR3 sequence: CASSTGQGFYEQYF. The CDR3 DNA is TGTGCCAGTAGTACCGGACAGGGATTCTACGAGCAGTACTTC.

The chain combines TRBV6-5 with TRBJ2-5; TRBD2 matches 7 bases. The CDR3 has 14 residues. Germline V gene lookup returns CDR1 MNHEY and CDR2 SVGAGI. V trimming: 5 bases; J trimming: 7 bases; junction bases outside the gene matches: 10. CDR3 loop: CASSPRIRGGTQYF. DNA of the CDR3: TGTGCCAGCAGTCCCCGGATCCGCGGGGGGACCCAGTACTTC.

This clone has only a few counts. The chain links TRBV28 to TRBJ2-7; possibly TRBD2 for D (6 bases). In germline, CDR1 is MDHEN, CDR2 SYDVKM. CDR3 length: 14 amino acids. Trimming took off 3 bases at V and 5 bases at J, with 14 bases between the two ends. CDR3 protein: CASSFTSYRDEQYF. The CDR3 region has the DNA TGTGCCAGCAGTTTCACTAGCTACCGGGACGAGCAGTACTTC.